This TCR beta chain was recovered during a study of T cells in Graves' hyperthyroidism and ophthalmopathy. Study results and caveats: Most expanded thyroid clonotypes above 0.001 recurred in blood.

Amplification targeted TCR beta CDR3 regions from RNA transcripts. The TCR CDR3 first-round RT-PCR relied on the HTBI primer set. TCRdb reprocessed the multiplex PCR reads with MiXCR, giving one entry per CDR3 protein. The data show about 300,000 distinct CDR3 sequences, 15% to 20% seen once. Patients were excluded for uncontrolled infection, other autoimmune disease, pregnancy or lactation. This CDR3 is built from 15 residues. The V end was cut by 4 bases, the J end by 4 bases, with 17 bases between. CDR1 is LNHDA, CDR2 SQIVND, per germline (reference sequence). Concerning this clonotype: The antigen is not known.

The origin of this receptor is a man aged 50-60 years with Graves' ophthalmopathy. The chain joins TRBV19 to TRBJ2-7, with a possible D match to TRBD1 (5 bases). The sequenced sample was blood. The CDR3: CASSTFIWGAYEQYF. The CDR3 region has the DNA TGTGCCAGTAGTACCTTTATTTGGGGCGCGTACGAGCAGTACTTC.